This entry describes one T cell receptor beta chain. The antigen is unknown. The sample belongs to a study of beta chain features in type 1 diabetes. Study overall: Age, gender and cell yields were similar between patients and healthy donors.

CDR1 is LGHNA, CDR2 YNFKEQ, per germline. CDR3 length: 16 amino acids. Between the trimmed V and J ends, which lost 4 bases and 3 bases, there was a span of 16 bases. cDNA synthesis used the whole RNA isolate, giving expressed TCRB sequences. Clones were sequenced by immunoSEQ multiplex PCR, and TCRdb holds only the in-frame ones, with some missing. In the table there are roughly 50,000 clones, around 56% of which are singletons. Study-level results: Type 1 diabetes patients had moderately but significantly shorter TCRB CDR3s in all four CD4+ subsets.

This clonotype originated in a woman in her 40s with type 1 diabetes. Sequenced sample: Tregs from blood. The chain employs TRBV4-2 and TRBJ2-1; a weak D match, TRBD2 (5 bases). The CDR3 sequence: CASSPRVGSDYNEQFF. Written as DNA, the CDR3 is TGTGCCAGCAGCCCTCGAGTGGGTAGCGACTACAATGAGCAGTTCTTC.